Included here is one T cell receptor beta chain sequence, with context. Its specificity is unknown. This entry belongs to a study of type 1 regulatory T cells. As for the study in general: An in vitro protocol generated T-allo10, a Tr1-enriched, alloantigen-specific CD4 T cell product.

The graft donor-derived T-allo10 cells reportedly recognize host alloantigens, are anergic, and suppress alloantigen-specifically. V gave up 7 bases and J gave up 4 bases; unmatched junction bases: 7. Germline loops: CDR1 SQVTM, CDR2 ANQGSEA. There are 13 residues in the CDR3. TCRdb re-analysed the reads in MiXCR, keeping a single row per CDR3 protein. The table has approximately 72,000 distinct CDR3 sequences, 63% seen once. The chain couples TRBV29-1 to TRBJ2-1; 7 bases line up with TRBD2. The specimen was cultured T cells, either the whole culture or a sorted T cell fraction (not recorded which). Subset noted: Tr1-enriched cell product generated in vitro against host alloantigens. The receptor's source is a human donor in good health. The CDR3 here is CSGERGVYNEQFF. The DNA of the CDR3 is TGCAGCGGGGAGCGGGGCGTTTACAATGAGCAGTTCTTC.